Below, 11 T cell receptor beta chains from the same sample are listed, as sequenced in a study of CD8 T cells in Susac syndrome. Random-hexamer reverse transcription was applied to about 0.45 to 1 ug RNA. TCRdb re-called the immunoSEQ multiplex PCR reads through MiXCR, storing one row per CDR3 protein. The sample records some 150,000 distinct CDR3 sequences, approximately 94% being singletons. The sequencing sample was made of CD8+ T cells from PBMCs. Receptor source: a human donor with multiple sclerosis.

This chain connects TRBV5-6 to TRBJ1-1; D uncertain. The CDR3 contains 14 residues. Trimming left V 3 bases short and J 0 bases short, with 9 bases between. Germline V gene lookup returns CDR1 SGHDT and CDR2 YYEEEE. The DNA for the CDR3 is TGTGCCAGCAGCTGGACGGTCATGAACACTGAAGCTTTCTTT. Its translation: CASSWTVMNTEAFF.

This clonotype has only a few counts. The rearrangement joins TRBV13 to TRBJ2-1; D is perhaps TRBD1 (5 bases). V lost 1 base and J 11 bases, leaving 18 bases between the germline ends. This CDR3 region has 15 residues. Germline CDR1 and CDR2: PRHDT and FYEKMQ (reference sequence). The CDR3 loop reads CASSLAPTAGVKQFF. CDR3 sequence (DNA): TGTGCCAGCAGCTTAGCCCCGACAGCAGGCGTTAAGCAGTTCTTC. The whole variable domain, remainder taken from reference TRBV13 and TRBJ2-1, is AAGVIQSPRHLIKEKRETATLKCYPIPRHDTVYWYQQGPGQDPQFLISFYEKMQSDKGSIPDRFSAQQFSDYHSELNMSSLELGDSALYFCASSLAPTAGVKQFFGPGTRLTVL.

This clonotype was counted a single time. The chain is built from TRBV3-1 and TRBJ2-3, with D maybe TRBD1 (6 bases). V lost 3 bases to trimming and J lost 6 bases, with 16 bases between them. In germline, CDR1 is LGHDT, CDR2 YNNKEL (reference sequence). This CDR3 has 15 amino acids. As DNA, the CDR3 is TGTGCCAGCAGCCAGCCGGGGATCCAGGGGGATACGCAGTATTTT. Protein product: CASSQPGIQGDTQYF.

The DNA for the CDR3 is TGTGCCAGCAGGAGTTTAATCTATGGCTACACCTTC. Translation gives CASRSLIYGYTF. The chain joins TRBV9 to TRBJ1-2; unclear D gene. CDR1 SGDLS and CDR2 YYNGEE come from the germline V gene. The CDR3 has 12 amino acids. V lost 5 bases to trimming and J lost 4 bases, with 9 bases between them.

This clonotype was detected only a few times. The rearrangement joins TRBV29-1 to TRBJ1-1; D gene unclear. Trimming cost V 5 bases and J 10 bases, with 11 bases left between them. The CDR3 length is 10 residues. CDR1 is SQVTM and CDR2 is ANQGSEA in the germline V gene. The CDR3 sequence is CSVIRDGAFF. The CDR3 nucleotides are TGCAGCGTTATTAGGGATGGAGCTTTCTTT.

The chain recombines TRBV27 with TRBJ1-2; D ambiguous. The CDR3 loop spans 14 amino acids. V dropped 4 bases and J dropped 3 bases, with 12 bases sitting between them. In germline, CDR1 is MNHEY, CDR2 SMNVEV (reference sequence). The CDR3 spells CASSYNSRYYGYTF. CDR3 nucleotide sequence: TGTGCCAGCAGTTATAACAGCAGATACTATGGCTACACCTTC.

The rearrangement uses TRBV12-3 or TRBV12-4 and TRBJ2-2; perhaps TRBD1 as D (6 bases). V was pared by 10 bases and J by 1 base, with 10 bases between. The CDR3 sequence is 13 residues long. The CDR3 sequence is CAIPGQNTGELFF. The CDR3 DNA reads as TGTGCCATCCCGGGACAGAACACCGGGGAGCTGTTTTTT.

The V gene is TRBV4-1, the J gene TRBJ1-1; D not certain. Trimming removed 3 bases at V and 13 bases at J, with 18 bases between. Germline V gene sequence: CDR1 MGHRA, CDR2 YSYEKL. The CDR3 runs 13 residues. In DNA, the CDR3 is TGCGCCAGCAGCCAGATTCTGGATTGGGAGGTTTTCTTT. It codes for CASSQILDWEVFF.

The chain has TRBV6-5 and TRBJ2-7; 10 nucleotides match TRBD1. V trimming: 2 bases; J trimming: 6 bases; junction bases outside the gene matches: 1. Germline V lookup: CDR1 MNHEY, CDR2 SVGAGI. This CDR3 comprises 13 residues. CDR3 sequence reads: CASSYGTGAEQYF. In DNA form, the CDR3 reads TGTGCCAGCAGTTACGGGACAGGGGCCGAGCAGTACTTC.

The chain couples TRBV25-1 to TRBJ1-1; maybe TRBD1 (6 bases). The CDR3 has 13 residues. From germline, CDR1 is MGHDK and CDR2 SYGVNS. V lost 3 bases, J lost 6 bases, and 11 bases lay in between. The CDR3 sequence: CASSDRGRSEAFF. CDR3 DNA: TGTGCCAGCAGTGACAGGGGACGATCTGAAGCTTTCTTT. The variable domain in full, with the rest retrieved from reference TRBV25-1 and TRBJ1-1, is EADIYQTPRYLVIGTGKKITLECSQTMGHDKMYWYQQDPGMELHLIHYSYGVNSTEKGDLSSESTVSRIRTEHFPLTLESARPSHTSQYLCASSDRGRSEAFFGQGTRLTVV.

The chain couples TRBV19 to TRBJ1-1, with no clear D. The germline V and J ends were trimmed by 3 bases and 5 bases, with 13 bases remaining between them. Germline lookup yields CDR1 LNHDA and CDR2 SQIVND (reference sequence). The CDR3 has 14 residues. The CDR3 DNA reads TGTGCCAGTAGTATCGAGGGAGTAAAGACTGAAGCTTTCTTT. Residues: CASSIEGVKTEAFF.